The subject of this entry is one T cell receptor beta chain. The sample belongs to a study of blood T cell repertoires in COVID-19. Background on the study: Acute and convalescent COVID-19 samples came from the United States, Italy and Spain.

Trimming removed 5 bases from V and 1 base from J, with 6 bases in between. CDR1 SNHLY and CDR2 FYNNEI come from the germline V gene. The CDR3 contains 13 residues. The repertoire was sequenced with immunoSEQ multiplex PCR; TCRdb's copy has only in-frame clones and lacks some. This table has roughly 260,000 clones, approximately 91% appearing once. The TCR comes from a person under 35 with COVID-19, enrolled during active disease. The chain employs TRBV2 and TRBJ1-5; D is undetermined. Input material: peripheral blood. DNA for the CDR3: TGTGCCAGCAGTCCGGAGAGCAATCAGCCCCAGCATTTT. It encodes CASSPESNQPQHF.